This T cell receptor (beta chain) was sequenced for a study of T cell repertoires in cytomegalovirus infection. Study-wide context: Signatures in public TCR beta sequences pointed to both CMV infection and matching HLA type. Study findings and constraints: Predominance within the ex vivo response was attributable to HLA-C-restricted CMV-specific TCR beta clonotypes.

The CDR3 runs to 19 residues. CDR1 and CDR2 from the germline V gene are LNHDA and SQIVND (reference sequence). With 5 bases clipped from V and 2 bases from J, the junction kept 10 bases outside the gene matches. With regard to this clonotype: The antigen is not known.

TCRdb ran MiXCR on the reads and lists one entry per CDR3 protein. The table lists about 310,000 distinct CDR3 sequences, roughly 9.3% of them singletons. The material sequenced was PBMCs. This sequence originates from a human donor in good health (CMV status not recorded). Some clones in this sample may be carry-over from other donors' samples. The rearrangement links TRBV19 to TRBJ2-1; TRBD2 aligns across 15 bases. The CDR3 DNA sequence: TGTGCCAGTAGTCGGGGACTAGCGGGGGGCTCCCGCGCCTACAATGAGCAGTTCTTC. Its protein product is CASSRGLAGGSRAYNEQFF.